The 24 T cell receptor beta chains presented below share a single source sample, sequenced in a study of T cell repertoires in cytomegalovirus infection. TCRdb fed the reads into MiXCR, producing one record per CDR3 protein. The table lists about 740,000 distinct CDR3 sequences, 35% of them singletons, with under 3.5% in the top ten. The sequenced sample consisted of PBMCs. These receptor sequences come from a human donor in good health (CMV status not recorded). Some clones in this sample may be carry-over from other donors' samples.

The gene calls are TRBV11-2 and TRBJ2-3, with 9 bases identical to TRBD2. The germline V gene has CDR1 SGHAT and CDR2 FQNNGV. The CDR3 is 17 amino acids. V lost 1 base to trimming and J lost 6 bases; unmatched junction nucleotides: 11. CDR3 sequence (DNA): TGTGCCAGCAGCTTAGTTACGGTAGCGGGAGTAGGTGATACGCAGTATTTT. Protein sequence: CASSLVTVAGVGDTQYF. Combining the CDR3 with reference TRBV11-2 and TRBJ2-3 gives the whole variable domain EAGVAQSPRYKIIEKRQSVAFWCNPISGHATLYWYQQILGQGPKLLIQFQNNGVVDDSQLPKDRFSAERLKGVDSTLKIQPAKLEDSAVYLCASSLVTVAGVGDTQYFGPGTRLTVL.

This clonotype was recorded at least ten times. J is TRBJ1-4 and V is TRBV7-2, with D maybe TRBD1 (5 bases). Germline CDR1 reads SGHTA; CDR2 reads FQGNSA. This CDR3 has 15 residues. The V end was cut by 5 bases, the J end by 0 bases, with 10 bases between. The CDR3 loop is CASSPDSATNEKLFF. The CDR3 DNA follows: TGTGCCAGCAGCCCCGACAGTGCAACTAATGAAAAACTGTTTTTT.

The rearrangement uses TRBV27 and TRBJ2-7; 9 bases align to TRBD1. With 5 bases clipped from V and 3 bases from J, the junction kept 8 bases outside the gene matches. CDR1 MNHEY and CDR2 SMNVEV come from the germline V gene (reference sequence). The CDR3 contains 15 residues. The CDR3 region is CASSQIRDRDYEQYF. The CDR3 DNA follows: TGTGCCAGCAGTCAAATCCGGGACAGGGACTACGAGCAGTACTTC.

This clonotype showed up just a few times. The chain couples TRBV6-1 to TRBJ1-1, with 8 positions matching TRBD1. From germline, CDR1 is MNHNS and CDR2 SASEGT. V shed 5 bases, J shed 0 bases, and the junction held 8 bases outside the gene matches. The CDR3 loop spans 16 amino acids. In DNA, the CDR3 is TGTGCCAGCAGTTATTCAGGGGGCGCGGTGAACACTGAAGCTTTCTTT. It specifies CASSYSGGAVNTEAFF.

V is TRBV28 and J is TRBJ1-1, with no clear D. Germline V gene data show CDR1 as MDHEN and CDR2 as SYDVKM. V lost 6 bases, J lost 8 bases, and 16 bases lay in between. This CDR3 comprises 13 residues. The CDR3 here is CASSLQGRGEAFF. The CDR3 coding sequence is TGTGCCAGCAGCCTCCAAGGAAGAGGAGAAGCTTTCTTT.

The chain links TRBV11-1 to TRBJ2-5; D possibly corresponds to TRBD2 (5 bases). Germline CDR1 is SGHAT and CDR2 is FQDESV (reference sequence). The CDR3 covers 14 residues. V shed 1 base and J shed 7 bases, with 13 bases lying between them. CDR3 nucleotide sequence: TGTGCCAGCAGCTTAGGAGGTCGGGAAGGGACCCAGTACTTC. Translated, it gives CASSLGGREGTQYF.

This clonotype was counted only a few times. The chain couples TRBV7-6 to TRBJ2-7; the D is unclear. The CDR3 covers 16 residues. Trimming shortened V by 5 bases and J by 0 bases, and 17 bases separated the two germline ends. Germline V gene sequence: CDR1 SGHVS, CDR2 FNYEAQ. For the CDR3, the DNA is TGTGCCAGCAGCCCCCCCACGGCGCCGAGCTCCTACGAGCAGTACTTC. Translating gives CASSPPTAPSSYEQYF.

The DNA of the CDR3 is TGTGCCAGCAGGGAGGTGCAGGGATTGGATGGCTACACCTTC. Its translation: CASREVQGLDGYTF. The chain carries TRBV28 and TRBJ1-2; TRBD1 might be the D (5 bases). Germline CDR1 reads MDHEN; CDR2 reads SYDVKM. The CDR3 extends over 14 amino acids. V lost 6 bases, J lost 6 bases, and 17 bases lay in between.

This chain links TRBV28 with TRBJ2-5; D is undetermined. Per germline, CDR1 MDHEN and CDR2 SYDVKM. This CDR3 has 15 amino acids. Deletions cut 1 base from V and 5 bases from J, with 14 bases between. The CDR3 loop reads CASSLSAALMETQYF. The CDR3 DNA follows: TGTGCCAGCAGTTTATCGGCAGCCCTTATGGAGACCCAGTACTTC.

The gene calls are TRBV10-1 and TRBJ2-7; D is perhaps TRBD1 or TRBD2 (5 bases each). The CDR3 is 16 residues long. V shed 4 bases and J shed 0 bases, with 16 bases lying between them. Germline loops: CDR1 WNHNN, CDR2 SYGVQD (reference sequence). The CDR3 nucleotides are TGCGCCAGCAGTGCAAACCGGGACGGAGCCTCCTACGAGCAGTACTTC. Amino acids: CASSANRDGASYEQYF.

About this clonotype: A read error may produce the germline difference seen at one junction end. The chain recombines TRBV28 with TRBJ1-2; D is undetermined. There are 15 residues in the CDR3. CDR1 and CDR2 from the germline V gene are MDHEN and SYDVKM. CDR3 in amino acids: CARSPGPSSNYCSTF. The CDR3 nucleotides are TGTGCCCGCAGCCCAGGTCCGTCCTCTAACTATTGCTCAACCTTC.

The V call is TRBV4-1, the J call TRBJ1-1, with D unclear. Per germline, CDR1 MGHRA and CDR2 YSYEKL. Trimming took off 1 base at V and 0 bases at J, with 9 bases between the two ends. There are 15 residues in the CDR3. CDR3 residues: CASSQVALLNTEAFF. The CDR3 nucleotides are TGCGCCAGCAGCCAAGTAGCACTATTGAACACTGAAGCTTTCTTT.

For the CDR3, the DNA is TGTGCCAGCTCCGTCTCTCCCCCTCCCTTCGGGGAACCCCTCCACTTT. This gives the protein CASSVSPPPFGEPLHF. V gene TRBV18 combines with J gene TRBJ1-6; no reliable D call. The CDR3 loop spans 16 amino acids. V was clipped by 6 bases and J by 12 bases, with 24 bases between them. CDR1 KGHSH and CDR2 LQKENI come from the germline V gene.

This clonotype occurred once. CDR3 sequence reads: CASNTPDRGHGYTF. The CDR3, as DNA: TGTGCCAGTAACACCCCGGACAGGGGCCATGGCTACACCTTC. The chain carries TRBV19 and TRBJ1-2; 9 nucleotides line up with TRBD1. With 7 bases clipped from V and 6 bases from J, the junction kept 9 bases outside the gene matches. Germline assignment: CDR1 LNHDA and CDR2 SQIVND (reference sequence). The CDR3 contains 14 residues. The full variable domain, in which reference TRBV19 and TRBJ1-2 provide the parts outside the CDR3, is DGGITQSPKYLFRKEGQNVTLSCEQNLNHDAMYWYRQDPGQGLRLIYYSQIVNDFQKGDIAEGYSVSREKKESFPLTVTSAQKNPTAFYLCASNTPDRGHGYTFGSGTRLTVV.

This clonotype was recorded a few times. The chain combines TRBV29-1 with TRBJ2-5; 13 nucleotides align to TRBD2. CDR3 length: 13 amino acids. V trimming: 7 bases; J trimming: 7 bases; junction bases outside the gene matches: 6. Per the germline V gene, CDR1 is SQVTM and CDR2 is ANQGSEA. In nucleotides, the CDR3 is TGCAGCGGGCGGACTAGCGGGGGTAGGACCCAGTACTTC. Its translation: CSGRTSGGRTQYF.

In this sample, this clonotype turned up many times. One end of the junction varies from germline; a read error may be responsible. This rearrangement joins TRBV7-9 to TRBJ1-2; TRBD1 matches 10 bases. CDR1 SEHNR and CDR2 FQNEAQ come from the germline V gene (reference sequence). The CDR3 loop spans 13 amino acids. CDR3 loop: CASSSPPDRGIFF. CDR3 nucleotides: TGTGCCAGCAGCTCGCCCCCGGACAGGGGGATTTTCTTC. Variable domain in full (rest from reference TRBV7-9 and TRBJ1-2): DTGVSQNPRHKITKRGQNVTFRCDPISEHNRLYWYRQTLGQGPEFLTYFQNEAQLEKSRLLSDRFSAERPKGSFSTLEIQRTEQGDSAMYLCASSSPPDRGIFFGSGTRLTVV.

This clonotype was seen more than once but under ten times. This rearrangement joins TRBV7-2 to TRBJ2-3; 14 nucleotides align to TRBD2. The CDR3 covers 18 residues. CDR1 and CDR2 from the germline V gene are SGHTA and FQGNSA. With 5 bases clipped from V and 0 bases from J, the junction kept 7 bases outside the gene matches. Here the CDR3 reads CASSPRLAGGPSTDTQYF. The CDR3 DNA follows: TGTGCCAGCAGCCCACGACTAGCGGGGGGGCCTAGCACAGATACGCAGTATTTT.

J is TRBJ2-7 and V is TRBV10-3; D is possibly TRBD2 (5 bases). With 5 bases removed from V and 2 bases from J, the gap between germline ends came to 19 bases. CDR1 is ENHRY, CDR2 SYGVKD, per germline. This CDR3 has 16 amino acids. The CDR3 sequence is CAISYPLRAGPYEQYF. Here the CDR3 DNA reads TGTGCCATCAGTTACCCCTTGCGGGCAGGCCCCTACGAGCAGTACTTC.

In its sample, this clonotype was seen many times. The chain uses TRBV28 and TRBJ2-5; TRBD1 matches 8 bases. Trimming at V came to 5 bases and at J to 1 base, leaving 6 bases not matched to a gene. CDR1 MDHEN and CDR2 SYDVKM come from the germline V gene. CDR3 size: 15 residues. CDR3 DNA sequence: TGTGCCAGCAGTATGACAGGGGTGTTCCAAGAGACCCAGTACTTC. It codes for CASSMTGVFQETQYF.

The sample holds a few counts of this clonotype. The CDR3 loop is CASRPDPRYEQYF. CDR3 DNA sequence: TGTGCCAGCAGACCAGACCCGCGCTACGAGCAGTACTTC. The V gene is TRBV12-3 or TRBV12-4, the J gene TRBJ2-7; the D is unclear. This CDR3 is built from 13 residues. The germline V and J ends were trimmed by 6 bases and 3 bases, with 12 bases remaining between them.

With respect to this clonotype: At one of its ends the junction is not consistent with the germline gene, which may arise from a read error. The CDR3 here is CATSDAGTSGRSNF. The CDR3 region has the DNA TGTGCCACCAGTGATGCCGGGACTAGCGGGAGGTCTAACTTC. The chain couples TRBV24-1 to TRBJ2-1, with 15 bases matching TRBD2. The germline CDR1 and CDR2 sequences are KGHDR and SFDVKD. This CDR3 comprises 14 residues.

The V gene is TRBV19, the J gene TRBJ1-5, with 7 bases fitting TRBD1. In germline, CDR1 is LNHDA, CDR2 SQIVND (reference sequence). This CDR3 is 16 amino acids long. V trimming: 5 bases; J trimming: 0 bases; junction bases outside the gene matches: 7. CDR3 region: CASSRSDRNSNQPQHF. CDR3 nucleotide sequence: TGTGCCAGTAGTCGATCGGACAGGAATAGCAATCAGCCCCAGCATTTT.

The rearrangement uses TRBV15 and TRBJ1-1; no clear D. Trimming took 3 bases from V and 8 from J, leaving 16 bases between them. CDR1 and CDR2 (germline): LNHNV, YYDKDF (reference sequence). CDR3 length equals 14 residues. CDR3 sequence (DNA): TGTGCCACCAGCAGTACCGGGCCAGTCACCGAAGCTTTCTTT. Its translation: CATSSTGPVTEAFF.

V usage is TRBV6-5 and J usage is TRBJ2-1, with 9 bases that match TRBD2. The CDR3 extends over 16 amino acids. Losses at the gene ends were 6 bases for V and 2 bases for J; bases not matched to a gene: 8. Germline assignment: CDR1 MNHEY and CDR2 SVGAGI. CDR3: CASSRASGETYNEQFF. The CDR3 DNA is TGTGCCAGCAGCAGAGCTAGCGGGGAGACCTACAATGAGCAGTTCTTC.